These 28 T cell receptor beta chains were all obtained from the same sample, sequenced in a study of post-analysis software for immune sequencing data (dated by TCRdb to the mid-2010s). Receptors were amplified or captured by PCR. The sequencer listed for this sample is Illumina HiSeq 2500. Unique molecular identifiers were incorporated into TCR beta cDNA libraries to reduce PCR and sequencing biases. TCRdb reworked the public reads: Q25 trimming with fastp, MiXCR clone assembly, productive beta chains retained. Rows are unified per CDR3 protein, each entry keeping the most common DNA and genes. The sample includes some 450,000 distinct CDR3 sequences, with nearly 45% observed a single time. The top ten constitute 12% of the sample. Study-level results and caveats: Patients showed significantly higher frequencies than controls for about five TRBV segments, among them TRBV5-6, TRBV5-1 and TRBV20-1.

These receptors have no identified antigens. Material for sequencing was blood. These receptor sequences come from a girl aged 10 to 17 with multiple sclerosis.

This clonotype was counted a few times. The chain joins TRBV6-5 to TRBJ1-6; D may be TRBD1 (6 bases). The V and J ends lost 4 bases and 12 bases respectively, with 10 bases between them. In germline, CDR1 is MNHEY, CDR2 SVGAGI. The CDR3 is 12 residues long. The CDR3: CASSFGGLPLHF. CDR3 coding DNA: TGTGCCAGCAGTTTTGGGGGGCTACCCCTCCACTTT.

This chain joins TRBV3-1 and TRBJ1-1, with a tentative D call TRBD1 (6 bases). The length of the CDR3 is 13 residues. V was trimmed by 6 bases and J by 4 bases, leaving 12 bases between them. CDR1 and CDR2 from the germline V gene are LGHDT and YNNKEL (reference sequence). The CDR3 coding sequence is TGTGCCAGCAGTCGCCAGGGGAGCACTGAAGCTTTCTTT. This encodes CASSRQGSTEAFF.

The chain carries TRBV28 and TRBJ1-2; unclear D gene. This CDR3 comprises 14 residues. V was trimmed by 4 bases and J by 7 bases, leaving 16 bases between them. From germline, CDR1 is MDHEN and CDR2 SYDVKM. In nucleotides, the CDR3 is TGTGCCAGCAGTTATCCGGGGATGGTGGTTGGCTACACCTTC. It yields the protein CASSYPGMVVGYTF.

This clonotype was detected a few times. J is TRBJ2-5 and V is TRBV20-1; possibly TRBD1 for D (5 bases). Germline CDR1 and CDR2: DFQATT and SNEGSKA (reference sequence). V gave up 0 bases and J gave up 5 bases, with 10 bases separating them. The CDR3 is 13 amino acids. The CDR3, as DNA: TGCAGTGCTAGAGAAACAGGCGCGGAGACCCAGTACTTC. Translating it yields CSARETGAETQYF.

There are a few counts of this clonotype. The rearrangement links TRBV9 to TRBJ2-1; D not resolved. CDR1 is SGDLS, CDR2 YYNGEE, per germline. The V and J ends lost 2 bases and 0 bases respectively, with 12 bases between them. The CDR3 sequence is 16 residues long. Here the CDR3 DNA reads TGTGCCAGCAGCGTCGCGACTTCTAGCTCCTACAATGAGCAGTTCTTC. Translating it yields CASSVATSSSYNEQFF.

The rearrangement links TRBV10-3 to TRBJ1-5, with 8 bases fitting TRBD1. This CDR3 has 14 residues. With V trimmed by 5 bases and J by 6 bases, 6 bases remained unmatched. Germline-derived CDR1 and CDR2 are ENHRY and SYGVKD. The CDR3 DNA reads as TGTGCCATCAGTTCTCAGGGGGCCGGTCAGCCCCAGCATTTT. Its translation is CAISSQGAGQPQHF.

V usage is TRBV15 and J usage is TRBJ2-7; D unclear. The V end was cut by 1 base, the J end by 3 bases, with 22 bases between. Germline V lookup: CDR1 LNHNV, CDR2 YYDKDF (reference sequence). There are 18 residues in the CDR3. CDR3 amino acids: CATSRGLVGPTSGYEQYF. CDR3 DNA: TGTGCCACCAGCAGAGGATTGGTTGGGCCCACTTCGGGCTACGAGCAGTACTTC.

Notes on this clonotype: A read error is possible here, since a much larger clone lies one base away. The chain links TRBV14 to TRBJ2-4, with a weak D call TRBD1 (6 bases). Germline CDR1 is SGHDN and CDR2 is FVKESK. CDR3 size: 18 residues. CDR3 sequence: CAGSQASRGPIAKNIQYF. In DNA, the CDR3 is TGTGCCGGCAGCCAAGCAAGCAGGGGACCTATAGCCAAAAACATTCAGTACTTC.

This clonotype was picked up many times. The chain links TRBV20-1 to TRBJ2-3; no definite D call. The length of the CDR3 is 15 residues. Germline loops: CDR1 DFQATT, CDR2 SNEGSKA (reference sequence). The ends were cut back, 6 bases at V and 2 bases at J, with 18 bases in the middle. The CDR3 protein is CSAQGPPWATDTQYF. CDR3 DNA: TGCAGTGCCCAAGGTCCCCCCTGGGCCACAGATACGCAGTATTTT.

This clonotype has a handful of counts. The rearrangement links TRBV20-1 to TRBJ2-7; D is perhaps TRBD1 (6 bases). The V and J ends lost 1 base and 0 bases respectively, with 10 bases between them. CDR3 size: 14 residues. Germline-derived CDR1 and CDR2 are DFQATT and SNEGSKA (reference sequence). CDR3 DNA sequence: TGCAGTGCTAGAGTTGGGGGCTCCTCCTACGAGCAGTACTTC. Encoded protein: CSARVGGSSYEQYF.

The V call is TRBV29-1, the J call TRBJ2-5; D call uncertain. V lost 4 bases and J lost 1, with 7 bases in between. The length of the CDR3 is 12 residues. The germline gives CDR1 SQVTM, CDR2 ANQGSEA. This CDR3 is CSVAGSQETQYF. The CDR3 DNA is TGCAGCGTTGCCGGCAGCCAAGAGACCCAGTACTTC. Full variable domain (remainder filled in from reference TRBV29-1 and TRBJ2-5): SAVISQKPSRDICQRGTSLTIQCQVDSQVTMMFWYRQQPGQSLTLIATANQGSEATYESGFVIDKFPISRPNLTFSTLTVSNMSPEDSSIYLCSVAGSQETQYFGPGTRLLVL.

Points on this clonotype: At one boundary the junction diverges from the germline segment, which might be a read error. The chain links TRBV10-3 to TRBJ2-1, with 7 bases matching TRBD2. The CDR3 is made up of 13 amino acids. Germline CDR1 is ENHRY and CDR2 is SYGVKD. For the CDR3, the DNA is TGTGCCATCCAGCGGGCGGGAGTCAATGGGCAGTTCTTC. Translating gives CAIQRAGVNGQFF.

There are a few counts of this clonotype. The CDR3 loop reads CASSYVIMADTQYF. The DNA of the CDR3 is TGTGCCAGCAGTTACGTAATTATGGCAGATACGCAGTATTTT. The chain has TRBV6-6 and TRBJ2-3; D is ambiguous. V dropped 2 bases and J dropped 4 bases, with 10 bases sitting between them. The CDR3 covers 14 residues. CDR1 is MNHNY, CDR2 SVGAGI, per germline (reference sequence).

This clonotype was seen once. CDR3 region: CASSPGQVSEAFF. In DNA form, the CDR3 reads TGCGCCAGCAGCCCGGGACAGGTCTCTGAAGCTTTCTTT. The chain is built from TRBV4-1 and TRBJ1-1, with 8 nucleotides matching TRBD1. The V segment lost 4 bases and the J segment 6 bases; nucleotides outside the gene matches: 4. Germline V gene data show CDR1 as MGHRA and CDR2 as YSYEKL. The CDR3 runs to 13 residues.

This CDR3 is CASSQDLVAGTYNEQFF. Written as DNA, the CDR3 is TGTGCCAGCAGCCAAGATCTTGTTGCCGGGACCTACAATGAGCAGTTCTTC. The chain employs TRBV3-1 and TRBJ2-1; possibly TRBD2 for D (5 bases). V lost 0 bases and J lost 2, with 14 bases in between. This CDR3 region has 17 residues. The V gene's germline CDR1 is LGHDT and CDR2 YNNKEL (reference sequence).

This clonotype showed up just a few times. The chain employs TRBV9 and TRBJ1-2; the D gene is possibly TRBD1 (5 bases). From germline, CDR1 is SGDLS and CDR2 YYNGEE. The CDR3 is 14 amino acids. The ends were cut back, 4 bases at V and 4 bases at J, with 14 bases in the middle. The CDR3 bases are TGTGCCAGCAGCCCCCCGGGGACCGTCTATGGCTACACCTTC. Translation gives CASSPPGTVYGYTF.

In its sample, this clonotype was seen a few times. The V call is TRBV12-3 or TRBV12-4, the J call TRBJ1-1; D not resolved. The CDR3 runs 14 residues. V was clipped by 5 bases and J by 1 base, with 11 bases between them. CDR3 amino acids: CASSPSTANTEAFF. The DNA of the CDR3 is TGTGCCAGCAGTCCCTCGACGGCGAACACTGAAGCTTTCTTT.

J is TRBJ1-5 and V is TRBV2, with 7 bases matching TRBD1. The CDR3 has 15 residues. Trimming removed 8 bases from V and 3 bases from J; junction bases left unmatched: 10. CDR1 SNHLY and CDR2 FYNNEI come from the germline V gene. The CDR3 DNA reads TGTGCCAGCGGCGAAGGACAGGCTATCAATCAGCCCCAGCATTTT. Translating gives CASGEGQAINQPQHF.

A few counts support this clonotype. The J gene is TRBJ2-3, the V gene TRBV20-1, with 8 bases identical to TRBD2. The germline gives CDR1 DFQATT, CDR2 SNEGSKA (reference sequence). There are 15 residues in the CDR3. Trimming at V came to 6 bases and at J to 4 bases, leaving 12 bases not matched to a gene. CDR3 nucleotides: TGCAGTGCCTCTGAGACCGGGACTAGAGCAGATACGCAGTATTTT. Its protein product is CSASETGTRADTQYF.

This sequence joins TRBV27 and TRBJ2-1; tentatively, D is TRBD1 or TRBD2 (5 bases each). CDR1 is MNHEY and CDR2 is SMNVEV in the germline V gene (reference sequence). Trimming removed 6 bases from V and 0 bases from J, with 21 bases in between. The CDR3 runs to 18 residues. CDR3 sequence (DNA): TGTGCCAGCAGAAGCCTCGGGACGGCTCGTAGCTCCTACAATGAGCAGTTCTTC. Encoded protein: CASRSLGTARSSYNEQFF.

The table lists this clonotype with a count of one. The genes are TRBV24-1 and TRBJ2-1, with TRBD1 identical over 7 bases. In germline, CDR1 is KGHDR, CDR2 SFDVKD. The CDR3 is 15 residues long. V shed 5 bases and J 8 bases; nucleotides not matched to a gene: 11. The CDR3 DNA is TGTGCCACCAGTGCAAAAGACAGGGACGGCGATGAGCAGTTCTTC. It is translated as CATSAKDRDGDEQFF.

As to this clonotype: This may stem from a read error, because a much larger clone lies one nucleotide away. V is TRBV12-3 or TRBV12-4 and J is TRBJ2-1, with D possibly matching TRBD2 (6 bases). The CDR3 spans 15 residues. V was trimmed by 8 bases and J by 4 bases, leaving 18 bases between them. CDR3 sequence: CASGPHGGTYNEQFF. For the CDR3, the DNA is TGTGCCAGCGGTCCTCATGGCGGGACTTACAATGAGCAGTTCTTC.

The CDR3 region is CASSLEWRAGAGELFF. The CDR3 bases are TGTGCCAGCAGCTTAGAATGGAGAGCGGGAGCCGGGGAGCTGTTTTTT. J is TRBJ2-2 and V is TRBV7-2; TRBD2 matches at 8 bases. Trimming removed 1 base from V and 6 bases from J; junction bases left unmatched: 7. The CDR3 extends over 16 amino acids. Looked up from germline, CDR1 is SGHTA and CDR2 is FQGNSA.

CDR3 protein: CASSMDRMNTEAFF. The CDR3 bases are TGTGCCAGTAGTATGGACAGAATGAACACTGAAGCTTTCTTT. This chain connects TRBV19 to TRBJ1-1, with D tentatively TRBD1 (6 bases). Germline CDR1 reads LNHDA; CDR2 reads SQIVND (reference sequence). This CDR3 has 14 residues. V was pared by 3 bases and J by 0 bases, with 8 bases between.

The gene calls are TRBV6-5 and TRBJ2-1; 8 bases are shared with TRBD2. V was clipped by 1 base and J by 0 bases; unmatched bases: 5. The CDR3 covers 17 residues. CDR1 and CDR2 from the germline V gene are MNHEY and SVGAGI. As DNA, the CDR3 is TGTGCCAGCAGTTACTTGTCTAGCGGGCCCTCCTACAATGAGCAGTTCTTC. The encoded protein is CASSYLSSGPSYNEQFF.

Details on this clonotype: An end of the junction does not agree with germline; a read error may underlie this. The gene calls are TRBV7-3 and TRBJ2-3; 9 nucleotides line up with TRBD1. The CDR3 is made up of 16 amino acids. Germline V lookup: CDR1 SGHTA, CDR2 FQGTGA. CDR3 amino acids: CACSEPGQGGTDTQYF. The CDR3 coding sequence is TGTGCCTGCAGCGAGCCGGGACAGGGCGGCACAGATACGCAGTATTTT.

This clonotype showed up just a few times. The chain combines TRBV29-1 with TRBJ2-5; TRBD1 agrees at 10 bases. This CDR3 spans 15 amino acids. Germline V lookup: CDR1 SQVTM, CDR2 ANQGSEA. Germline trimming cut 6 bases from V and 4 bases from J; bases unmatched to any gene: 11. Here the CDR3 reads CSVDPGQGLGETQYF. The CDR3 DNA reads TGCAGCGTGGACCCGGGACAGGGGCTCGGAGAGACCCAGTACTTC. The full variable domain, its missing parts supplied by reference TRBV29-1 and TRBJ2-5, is SAVISQKPSRDICQRGTSLTIQCQVDSQVTMMFWYRQQPGQSLTLIATANQGSEATYESGFVIDKFPISRPNLTFSTLTVSNMSPEDSSIYLCSVDPGQGLGETQYFGPGTRLLVL.

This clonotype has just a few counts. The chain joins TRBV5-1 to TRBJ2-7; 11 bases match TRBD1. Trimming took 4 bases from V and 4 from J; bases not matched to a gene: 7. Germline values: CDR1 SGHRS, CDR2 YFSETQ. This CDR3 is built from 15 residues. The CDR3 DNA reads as TGCGCCAGCAGCCGTGGGACAGGGGGTTCGTACGAGCAGTACTTC. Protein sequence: CASSRGTGGSYEQYF.